Following are 32 T cell receptor beta chains from one sample sequenced in a study of blood T cell repertoires in COVID-19. The table came from immunoSEQ multiplex PCR; TCRdb's copy has only in-frame clones and leaves some out. Of about 200,000 clones listed, 85% are singletons. Sequenced sample: peripheral blood. These receptors were taken from a woman at least 80 years old with acute or convalescent COVID-19.

The chain carries TRBV11-2 and TRBJ2-7, with TRBD2 matching over 12 bases. Per the germline V gene, CDR1 is SGHAT and CDR2 is FQNNGV. V dropped 4 bases and J dropped 5; count of bases not matched to a gene: 12. The CDR3 covers 17 residues. CDR3 protein: CASSSRLAGGPTDEQYF. The DNA for the CDR3 is TGTGCCAGCAGCTCGCGCCTAGCGGGAGGGCCGACTGACGAGCAGTACTTC.

This sequence joins TRBV18 and TRBJ2-1; a possible D gene is TRBD2 (6 bases). The CDR3 loop spans 15 amino acids. The germline CDR1 and CDR2 sequences are KGHSH and LQKENI. V lost 3 bases and J lost 0, with 9 bases in between. The CDR3 bases are TGTGCCAGCTCACCGGGACTGGGCTCCTACAATGAGCAGTTCTTC. Its protein is CASSPGLGSYNEQFF.

The rearrangement uses TRBV28 and TRBJ1-2; D gene ambiguous. Per germline, CDR1 MDHEN and CDR2 SYDVKM. Trimming cost V 2 bases and J 5 bases, with 18 bases left between them. This CDR3 has 16 residues. In DNA, the CDR3 is TGTGCCAGCAGTTTAGCGTCGGCCGACGACTATTATGGCTACACCTTC. This codes for CASSLASADDYYGYTF.

The chain carries TRBV11-2 and TRBJ2-3; tentatively, D is TRBD2 (6 bases). The V and J ends lost 6 bases and 14 bases respectively, with 18 bases between them. The CDR3 covers 12 residues. Germline CDR1 is SGHAT and CDR2 is FQNNGV. The CDR3 loop reads CASRLGGSPPYF. The CDR3 nucleotides read TGTGCCAGCAGGTTGGGAGGCTCCCCACCGTATTTT.

The J gene is TRBJ1-5, the V gene TRBV2, with 8 nucleotides matching TRBD1. The length of the CDR3 is 14 residues. Germline loops: CDR1 SNHLY, CDR2 FYNNEI. V lost 5 bases, J lost 5 bases, and 5 bases stayed unmatched. DNA for the CDR3: TGTGCCAGCAGTACACAGGGGGGCGATCAGCCCCAGCATTTT. Translation: CASSTQGGDQPQHF.

The chain has TRBV19 and TRBJ1-1, with 9 bases fitting TRBD1. CDR1 and CDR2 from the germline V gene are LNHDA and SQIVND (reference sequence). CDR3 length: 16 amino acids. Losses at the gene ends were 6 bases for V and 4 bases for J; bases not matched to a gene: 12. The CDR3 reads CASSEGTGRLVTEAFF. CDR3 in DNA: TGTGCCAGTAGCGAGGGGACAGGGCGTTTGGTCACTGAAGCTTTCTTT.

The chain uses TRBV30 and TRBJ1-3; D not resolved. The CDR3 consists of 13 residues. V lost 2 bases and J lost 0, with 5 bases in between. Germline V gives CDR1 GTSNPN, CDR2 SVGIG (reference sequence). CDR3 loop: CAWSYISGNTIYF. The CDR3 DNA is TGTGCCTGGAGTTATATCTCTGGAAACACCATATATTTT. The variable domain in full, with the rest retrieved from reference TRBV30 and TRBJ1-3, is SQTIHQWPATLVQPVGSPLSLECTVEGTSNPNLYWYRQAAGRGLQLLFYSVGIGQISSEVPQNLSASRPQDRQFILSSKKLLLSDSGFYLCAWSYISGNTIYFGEGSWLTVV.

This clone was picked up a small number of times. J is TRBJ2-1 and V is TRBV12-2; no check of the table's D call, TRBD2, against the DNA was made. TRBV12-2 is a listed pseudogene. The CDR3 consists of 17 residues. CDR3 amino acids: CASRLVFSSSSYNEQFF. The CDR3 bases are TGTGCAAGTCGCTTAGTTTTTTCCTCCTCCTCCTACAATGAGCAGTTCTTC.

CDR3 coding DNA: TGTGCCAGCAGCTTAGGGAGGACTAGCGGGGGCCGCACAGATACGCAGTATTTT. It translates to CASSLGRTSGGRTDTQYF. The chain is built from TRBV7-9 and TRBJ2-3; TRBD2 agrees at 13 bases. Germline lookup yields CDR1 SEHNR and CDR2 FQNEAQ (reference sequence). V trimming: 1 base; J trimming: 1 base; junction bases outside the gene matches: 5. The CDR3 runs to 18 residues.

The sample holds one count of this clone. This chain connects TRBV18 to TRBJ1-5, with D tentatively TRBD1 (5 bases). CDR1 is KGHSH, CDR2 LQKENI, per germline. The CDR3 extends over 14 amino acids. V lost 4 bases to trimming and J lost 0 bases, with 7 bases between them. The CDR3: CASSRQNSNQPQHF. The CDR3 coding sequence is TGTGCCAGCTCACGACAGAATAGCAATCAGCCCCAGCATTTT.

CDR3 loop: CATSERDSETRQRPQHF. CDR3 bases: TGTGCCACCAGTGAACGGGACAGCGAGACGAGGCAACGGCCCCAGCATTTT. This chain links TRBV24-1 with TRBJ1-5, with TRBD1 identical over 7 bases. CDR1 is KGHDR and CDR2 is SFDVKD in the germline V gene. The trim removed 4 bases at V and 9 bases at J, leaving 17 bases unmatched. This CDR3 has 17 amino acids.

The chain uses TRBV7-2 and TRBJ1-5, with a possible D match to TRBD1 (6 bases). The CDR3 consists of 15 residues. CDR1 is SGHTA, CDR2 FQGNSA, per germline. V was cut by 0 bases and J by 6 bases, with 12 bases left in between. CDR3 nucleotide sequence: TGTGCCAGCAGCTTAGCCAGGACAGCTACTCAGCCCCAGCATTTT. This codes for CASSLARTATQPQHF. The whole variable domain, filled in from reference TRBV7-2 and TRBJ1-5, reads GAGVSQSPSNKVTEKGKDVELRCDPISGHTALYWYRQSLGQGLEFLIYFQGNSAPDKSGLPSDRFSAERTGGSVSTLTIQRTQQEDSAVYLCASSLARTATQPQHFGDGTRLSIL.

Here the CDR3 reads CASSQSPGGQLYGYTF. The CDR3 bases are TGTGCCAGCTCACAAAGTCCAGGGGGCCAGCTTTATGGCTACACCTTC. The chain links TRBV18 to TRBJ1-2; 8 nucleotides agree with TRBD1. Unmatched junction bases numbered 12, after V lost 4 bases and J lost 5 bases. Germline V gives CDR1 KGHSH, CDR2 LQKENI. The CDR3 runs 16 residues.

This clone was observed a single time. The V call is TRBV4-3, the J call TRBJ2-1, with 8 positions matching TRBD2. The germline CDR1 and CDR2 sequences are LGHNA and YSLEER. Unmatched junction bases numbered 11, after V lost 1 base and J lost 12 bases. The CDR3 consists of 15 residues. The CDR3 sequence is CASSQGSSGYVRQFF. The CDR3 nucleotides are TGCGCCAGCAGCCAAGGGTCTAGCGGGTACGTCCGGCAGTTCTTC.

The chain recombines TRBV18 with TRBJ1-1, with unresolved D. Germline values: CDR1 KGHSH, CDR2 LQKENI. The CDR3 runs to 17 residues. Trimming removed 2 bases from V and 0 bases from J, with 16 bases in between. In DNA form, the CDR3 reads TGTGCCAGCTCACCAGTTCAGGCAGATCCCATGAACACTGAAGCTTTCTTT. The encoded protein is CASSPVQADPMNTEAFF.

J is TRBJ1-5 and V is TRBV5-6; D uncertain. Germline CDR1 is SGHDT and CDR2 is YYEEEE. The CDR3 totals 16 residues. The V end lost 4 bases, the J end lost 4 bases, and 18 bases lay between the germline ends. CDR3 coding DNA: TGTGCCAGCAGCCGAACCCGGGGAGGCGGGAATCAGCCCCAGCATTTT. This translates into CASSRTRGGGNQPQHF.

This clone was picked up one time. The chain combines TRBV3-1 (or the pseudogene TRBV3-2) with TRBJ1-2; D may be TRBD1 (5 bases). V lost 4 bases to trimming and J lost 3 bases, with 15 bases between them. Germline assignment: CDR1 LGHDT and CDR2 YNNKEL (reference sequence). CDR3 length equals 15 residues. CDR3 DNA: TGTGCCAGCAGCCCCCCGGGGGGGACCGACTATGGCTACACCTTC. Protein sequence: CASSPPGGTDYGYTF.

V usage is TRBV10-3 and J usage is TRBJ1-1, with 9 nucleotides matching TRBD1. Unmatched junction bases numbered 10, after V lost 0 bases and J lost 8 bases. CDR1 is ENHRY, CDR2 SYGVKD, per germline. The CDR3 length is 16 residues. Written as DNA, the CDR3 is TGTGCCATCAGTGAGTCGAAGGACAGGGGCCAAAAGGAAGCTTTCTTT. Its translation is CAISESKDRGQKEAFF.

The rearrangement links TRBV19 to TRBJ2-1; maybe TRBD2 (5 bases). The CDR3 runs to 15 residues. Germline V gene lookup returns CDR1 LNHDA and CDR2 SQIVND (reference sequence). Trimming took off 5 bases at V and 8 bases at J, with 19 bases between the two ends. The CDR3 is CASSRQVAGMDEQFF. CDR3 DNA sequence: TGTGCCAGTAGTCGGCAGGTGGCGGGTATGGATGAGCAGTTCTTC.

The J gene is TRBJ2-5, the V gene TRBV18, with D possibly TRBD2 on 5 matching bases. The CDR3 has 13 residues. Germline-derived CDR1 and CDR2 are KGHSH and LQKENI. V was shortened by 3 bases and J by 5 bases, with 10 bases between the two germline ends. This chain's CDR3 is CASSPGLDETQYF. CDR3 coding DNA: TGTGCCAGCTCACCCGGACTGGATGAGACCCAGTACTTC.

The V and J genes are TRBV4-3 and TRBJ2-3; D is unclear. The CDR3 extends over 13 amino acids. From germline, CDR1 is LGHNA and CDR2 YSLEER. Trimming cost V 0 bases and J 7 bases, with 8 bases left between them. The CDR3 DNA is TGCGCCAGCAGCCAAGAAATGGCCAATACGCAGTATTTT. Its translation: CASSQEMANTQYF.

This clone turned up a few times. CDR3 DNA: TGTGCCAGCACTAACGGGGTTTCGAATCAGCCCCAGCATTTT. It encodes CASTNGVSNQPQHF. The chain couples TRBV6-6 to TRBJ1-5, with D uncertain. V shed 7 bases and J shed 4 bases, with 14 bases lying between them. The CDR3 runs 14 residues. Looked up from germline, CDR1 is MNHNY and CDR2 is SVGAGI (reference sequence).

The chain joins TRBV3-1 (or the pseudogene TRBV3-2) to TRBJ1-5; D gene uncertain. Looked up from germline, CDR1 is LGHDT and CDR2 is YNNKEL (reference sequence). The CDR3 is made up of 14 amino acids. V was pared by 3 bases and J by 12 bases, with 18 bases between. The CDR3 nucleotides are TGTGCCAGCAGCCAGGGCGCCCGTGGATCGGACCAGCATTTT. Translation: CASSQGARGSDQHF.

This chain joins TRBV11-3 and TRBJ2-1, with TRBD2 matching over 13 bases. The length of the CDR3 is 16 residues. The germline V gene encodes CDR1 SGHNT and CDR2 YENEEA. Trimming took 5 bases from V and 8 from J; bases not matched to a gene: 9. The CDR3 coding sequence is TGTGCCAGCAGCAACCGACTAGCGGGAGGTTTGGATGAGCAGTTCTTC. As protein: CASSNRLAGGLDEQFF.

This clone was recorded once. The V gene is TRBV27, the J gene TRBJ2-3, with TRBD2 matching 7 bases. The V segment lost 6 bases and the J segment 2 bases; nucleotides outside the gene matches: 14. Germline V CDR1 and CDR2: MNHEY, SMNVEV (reference sequence). The CDR3 contains 17 residues. The CDR3 loop is CASSPNGVSGYTDTQYF. CDR3 bases: TGTGCCAGCAGCCCAAACGGGGTTAGCGGGTACACAGATACGCAGTATTTT.

V usage is TRBV28 and J usage is TRBJ2-1; TRBD2 might be the D (6 bases). V was cut by 3 bases and J by 3 bases, with 12 bases left in between. This CDR3 is built from 15 residues. CDR1 is MDHEN, CDR2 SYDVKM, per germline. CDR3 coding DNA: TGTGCCAGCAGTTTTGCGGGAACGCTCTACAATGAGCAGTTCTTC. It yields the protein CASSFAGTLYNEQFF.

This chain connects TRBV7-2 to TRBJ2-1; 7 positions agree with TRBD1. The CDR3 has 14 residues. Unmatched junction bases numbered 5, after V lost 3 bases and J lost 6 bases. Germline V gene lookup returns CDR1 SGHTA and CDR2 FQGNSA. The CDR3 protein is CASSFGTVTNEQFF. The CDR3 bases are TGTGCCAGCAGCTTCGGGACAGTTACCAATGAGCAGTTCTTC.

The chain recombines TRBV15 with TRBJ2-7; TRBD1 is a possible D gene (6 bases). CDR1 and CDR2 (germline): LNHNV, YYDKDF (reference sequence). Deletions cut 1 base from V and 6 bases from J, with 10 bases between. The length of the CDR3 is 13 residues. The CDR3 spells CATSRGTGFEQYF. The CDR3 nucleotides are TGTGCCACCAGCAGAGGCACAGGGTTCGAGCAGTACTTC.

V and J are TRBV12-5 and TRBJ2-3, with a possible D match to TRBD2 (6 bases). V lost 5 bases to trimming and J lost 5 bases, with 20 bases between them. Germline CDR1 and CDR2: LGHNT and FRNRAP. There are 16 residues in the CDR3. The CDR3 spells CASGPDTSLPGDTQYF. CDR3 DNA sequence: TGTGCTAGTGGTCCGGACACTAGCTTGCCGGGAGATACGCAGTATTTT. Together with reference TRBV12-5 and TRBJ2-3, the CDR3 gives the full variable domain: DARVTQTPRHKVTEMGQEVTMRCQPILGHNTVFWYRQTMMQGLELLAYFRNRAPLDDSGMPKDRFSAEMPDATLATLKIQPSEPRDSAVYFCASGPDTSLPGDTQYFGPGTRLTVL.

This clone has a handful of counts. The CDR3 region has the DNA TGTGCCAGCAGCGTAAGCGGGGTCCCAAACATTCAGTACTTC. It translates to CASSVSGVPNIQYF. The V call is TRBV9, the J call TRBJ2-4; 7 nucleotides line up with TRBD2. The germline CDR1 and CDR2 sequences are SGDLS and YYNGEE. This CDR3 has 14 residues. The junction had 4 bases not matched to a gene; V was cut back by 1 base and J by 6 bases.

The V and J genes are TRBV5-1 and TRBJ2-6; TRBD2 is a possible D gene (5 bases). The CDR3 is made up of 17 amino acids. Trimming cost V 0 bases and J 0 bases, with 10 bases left between them. Per germline, CDR1 SGHRS and CDR2 YFSETQ. CDR3 sequence (DNA): TGCGCCAGCAGCTTGGAGGCCCGGGGCTCTGGGGCCAACGTCCTGACTTTC. Protein product: CASSLEARGSGANVLTF.

The chain carries TRBV6-5 and TRBJ2-7; possibly TRBD2 for D (5 bases). The ends were cut back, 7 bases at V and 3 bases at J, with 7 bases in the middle. CDR1 is MNHEY and CDR2 is SVGAGI in the germline V gene. The CDR3 length is 11 residues. This CDR3 reads CASNAGYEQYF. The CDR3 coding sequence is TGTGCCAGCAACGCGGGCTACGAGCAGTACTTC.